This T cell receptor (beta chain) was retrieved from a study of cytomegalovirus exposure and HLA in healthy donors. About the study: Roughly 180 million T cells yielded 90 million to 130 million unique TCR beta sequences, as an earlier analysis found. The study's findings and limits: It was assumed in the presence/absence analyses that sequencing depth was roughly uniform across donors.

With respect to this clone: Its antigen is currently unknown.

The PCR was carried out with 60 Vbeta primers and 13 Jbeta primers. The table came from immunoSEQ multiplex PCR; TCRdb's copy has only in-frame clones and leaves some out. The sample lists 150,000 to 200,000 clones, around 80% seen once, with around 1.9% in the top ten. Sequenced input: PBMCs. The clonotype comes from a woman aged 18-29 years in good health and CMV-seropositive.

Here the CDR3 reads CASSGGGGQETQYF. The CDR3 DNA follows: TGTGCCAGCTCCGGAGGGGGGGGCCAAGAGACCCAGTACTTC. J is TRBJ2-5 and V is TRBV11-2; D is perhaps TRBD2 (7 bases). The CDR3 totals 14 residues. The V gene lost 8 bases and the J gene lost 1 base, with 14 bases spanning the gap. The germline gives CDR1 SGHAT, CDR2 FQNNGV.